Each of the 27 T cell receptor beta chains below was sequenced from the same sample in a study of identical twins. Using its own MiXCR run on the 5' RACE reads, TCRdb lists one record per CDR3 protein. The data hold 650,000 to 800,000 distinct CDR3 sequences, with 8.6% observed a single time. These same data were also listed under a study on yellow fever vaccine responses in identical twins.

Input material: PBMCs. These receptors came from a woman aged 18 to 35 in good health.

This clonotype was picked up a small number of times. This chain uses TRBV7-9 with TRBJ2-2; weak D call: TRBD2 (6 bases). The CDR3 totals 17 residues. Between the trimmed V and J ends, which lost 7 bases and 1 base, there was a span of 19 bases. Per the germline V gene, CDR1 is SEHNR and CDR2 is FQNEAQ (reference sequence). CDR3 DNA sequence: TGTGCCAGCACAGTGTGGGGGGTCGTGTTGAACACCGGGGAGCTGTTTTTT. Protein: CASTVWGVVLNTGELFF.

This clonotype has just a few counts. J is TRBJ2-3 and V is TRBV5-1; 7 positions agree with TRBD1. The CDR3 runs 16 residues. V shed 2 bases and J 6 bases; nucleotides not matched to a gene: 12. Per germline, CDR1 SGHRS and CDR2 YFSETQ. The CDR3 region is CASSFRMAGTADTQYF. In DNA form, the CDR3 reads TGCGCCAGCAGCTTTCGGATGGCCGGGACAGCGGATACGCAGTATTTT.

This clonotype came up many times. The rearrangement joins TRBV29-1 to TRBJ2-5; D remains unclear. The germline V gene encodes CDR1 SQVTM and CDR2 ANQGSEA. The length of the CDR3 is 12 residues. The V end lost 6 bases, the J end lost 3 bases, and 11 bases lay between the germline ends. In DNA form, the CDR3 reads TGCAGCGTCGCCCTTGGGGAAGAGACCCAGTACTTC. It codes for CSVALGEETQYF.

The CDR3 DNA sequence: TGCGCCAGCAGCCAAGATCGCTTAGGCTATAATGAAAAACTGTTTTTT. Its translation is CASSQDRLGYNEKLFF. The chain links TRBV4-3 to TRBJ1-4; no clear D gene. The germline gives CDR1 LGHNA, CDR2 YSLEER. The CDR3 length is 16 residues. The V end lost 0 bases, the J end lost 4 bases, and 12 bases lay between the germline ends.

The table lists this clonotype with a few counts. The chain has TRBV29-1 and TRBJ2-2; a weak D match, TRBD1 (6 bases). Deletions cut 1 base from V and 2 bases from J, with 11 bases between. Germline lookup yields CDR1 SQVTM and CDR2 ANQGSEA. The CDR3 is 15 amino acids. DNA of the CDR3: TGCAGCGTTGAAGGGACAGATTTTAACACCGGGGAGCTGTTTTTT. As protein: CSVEGTDFNTGELFF.

The chain combines TRBV6-1 with TRBJ2-1; TRBD1 agrees at 9 bases. CDR1 is MNHNS, CDR2 SASEGT, per germline. V was clipped by 7 bases and J by 5 bases; unmatched bases: 9. The CDR3 extends over 15 amino acids. The CDR3: CASISGQGTNNEQFF. CDR3 sequence (DNA): TGTGCCAGCATCTCAGGACAGGGGACTAACAATGAGCAGTTCTTC.

This chain joins TRBV7-2 and TRBJ2-5, with a possible D match to TRBD1 (5 bases). Trimming pared 5 bases from V and 5 bases from J, leaving 9 bases between. This CDR3 is built from 12 residues. The V gene's germline CDR1 is SGHTA and CDR2 FQGNSA. The CDR3 DNA reads TGTGCCAGCAGCCCGACAGCGGAGACCCAGTACTTC. Translating it yields CASSPTAETQYF.

The chain employs TRBV3-1 and TRBJ1-5; D gene ambiguous. This CDR3 region has 13 residues. Germline V gives CDR1 LGHDT, CDR2 YNNKEL (reference sequence). Trimming stripped 4 bases from V and 3 bases from J, with 7 bases between. The CDR3 here is CASSPAHNQPQHF. The CDR3 nucleotides read TGTGCCAGCAGCCCCGCCCACAATCAGCCCCAGCATTTT.

There are a few counts of this clonotype. V gene TRBV6-2 or TRBV6-3 combines with J gene TRBJ1-1, with D possibly being TRBD1 (5 bases). The V end was cut by 0 bases, the J end by 0 bases, with 8 bases between. The CDR3 has 15 amino acids. Germline V gene lookup returns CDR1 MNHEY and CDR2 SVGEGT. The CDR3 here is CASSYSARVNTEAFF. The CDR3 DNA reads as TGTGCCAGCAGTTACTCGGCCAGGGTGAACACTGAAGCTTTCTTT.

In this sample, this clonotype turned up a few times. This rearrangement joins TRBV6-5 to TRBJ1-4; the match to TRBD1 covers 8 bases. Trimming at V came to 4 bases and at J to 5 bases, leaving 3 bases not matched to a gene. The CDR3 is 14 residues long. From germline, CDR1 is MNHEY and CDR2 SVGAGI. CDR3 bases: TGTGCCAGCAGTTGGACAGGGAGAAATGAAAAACTGTTTTTT. Its protein is CASSWTGRNEKLFF.

This clonotype was seen a few times. At one end the junction does not follow the germline gene, possibly because of a read error. The chain has TRBV18 and TRBJ2-6; D is possibly TRBD1 (5 bases). The CDR3 has 16 residues. The germline V gene encodes CDR1 KGHSH and CDR2 LQKENI. The CDR3 coding sequence is TGTGCCAGCTCACCCCCCCGGCTCTCTGGGGCCAACGTCCTGTCTTTC. It specifies CASSPPRLSGANVLSF.

This chain links TRBV12-3 or TRBV12-4 with TRBJ2-5; 14 bases are a match to TRBD2. The CDR3 has 19 residues. With V trimmed by 6 bases and J by 5 bases, 17 bases remained unmatched. CDR3 residues: CASSWDTGTSGRRGETQYF. The CDR3 DNA follows: TGTGCCAGCAGCTGGGACACCGGGACTAGCGGGAGAAGGGGTGAGACCCAGTACTTC.

This chain connects TRBV5-1 to TRBJ2-7; the match to TRBD1 covers 7 bases. The CDR3 has 14 amino acids. Germline-derived CDR1 and CDR2 are SGHRS and YFSETQ. Germline trimming cut 1 base from V and 2 bases from J; bases unmatched to any gene: 3. This CDR3 reads CASSLRGRPYEQYF. CDR3 DNA: TGCGCCAGCAGCTTGAGGGGGCGCCCCTACGAGCAGTACTTC.

The chain carries TRBV5-1 and TRBJ1-4; D is possibly TRBD1 (6 bases). V was pared by 3 bases and J by 8 bases, with 14 bases between. CDR1 is SGHRS, CDR2 YFSETQ, per germline. The CDR3 is made up of 14 amino acids. The CDR3 region is CASSSPGAGEKLFF. The CDR3 nucleotides read TGCGCCAGCAGCTCCCCGGGGGCGGGGGAAAAACTGTTTTTT.

This clonotype has only a few counts. The chain links TRBV2 to TRBJ2-7, with D unresolved. V was clipped by 8 bases and J by 5 bases, with 7 bases between them. This CDR3 contains 10 residues. CDR1 is SNHLY and CDR2 is FYNNEI in the germline V gene. The CDR3 loop reads CASSGHEQYF. CDR3 nucleotide sequence: TGTGCCAGCTCTGGTCACGAGCAGTACTTC.

The chain recombines TRBV6-1 with TRBJ2-1, with TRBD2 as a possible D gene (6 bases). This CDR3 has 16 residues. V was trimmed by 5 bases and J by 4 bases, leaving 18 bases between them. Germline CDR1 is MNHNS and CDR2 is SASEGT. DNA of the CDR3: TGTGCCAGCAGTCGCACGGGACTCGGGAATTACAATGAGCAGTTCTTC. This gives the protein CASSRTGLGNYNEQFF.

A few counts support this clonotype. The chain links TRBV9 to TRBJ2-5; maybe TRBD1 (5 bases). Germline V gene lookup returns CDR1 SGDLS and CDR2 YYNGEE. This CDR3 is 16 amino acids long. V lost 0 bases, J lost 1 base, and 13 bases lay in between. CDR3 in DNA: TGTGCCAGCAGCGTAGGAACCAGGGATATCCAAGAGACCCAGTACTTC. It is translated as CASSVGTRDIQETQYF.

In this sample, this clonotype turned up a few times. The gene calls are TRBV29-1 and TRBJ2-5; D tentatively reads TRBD1 or TRBD2 (5 bases each). The CDR3 is made up of 11 amino acids. Germline V gene data show CDR1 as SQVTM and CDR2 as ANQGSEA. V was cut by 7 bases and J by 5 bases, with 11 bases left in between. The CDR3 spells CSAGTGETQYF. CDR3 nucleotides: TGCAGCGCGGGGACCGGGGAGACCCAGTACTTC.

This clonotype showed up just a few times. This rearrangement joins TRBV28 to TRBJ1-2; D is ambiguous. From germline, CDR1 is MDHEN and CDR2 SYDVKM. The V gene lost 3 bases and the J gene lost 4 bases, with 15 bases spanning the gap. The CDR3 totals 15 residues. The CDR3: CASSFAGLPSYGYTF. The CDR3 DNA sequence: TGTGCCAGCAGTTTTGCAGGACTCCCTTCCTATGGCTACACCTTC.

The CDR3 loop reads CASKPTGTLYNEQFF. DNA for the CDR3: TGTGCCAGTAAACCAACCGGGACACTATACAATGAGCAGTTCTTC. The V call is TRBV19, the J call TRBJ2-1, with D perhaps TRBD1 (6 bases). Germline V lookup: CDR1 LNHDA, CDR2 SQIVND (reference sequence). V lost 7 bases to trimming and J lost 4 bases, with 17 bases between them. The CDR3 spans 15 residues.

This clonotype has ten or more counts. The V and J genes are TRBV5-5 and TRBJ2-5, with D unclear. The V end was cut by 2 bases, the J end by 0 bases, with 8 bases between. This CDR3 is built from 14 residues. Looked up from germline, CDR1 is SGHKS and CDR2 is YYEKEE (reference sequence). CDR3 loop: CASSFWPYQETQYF. In DNA, the CDR3 is TGTGCCAGCAGCTTTTGGCCGTACCAAGAGACCCAGTACTTC.

This clonotype was counted at least ten times. This sequence joins TRBV28 and TRBJ2-2, with 7 positions matching TRBD1. The junction had 1 base not matched to a gene; V was cut back by 3 bases and J by 6 bases. There are 13 residues in the CDR3. Per germline, CDR1 MDHEN and CDR2 SYDVKM. The CDR3 nucleotides are TGTGCCAGCAGTTTCGACAGGGCCGGGGAGCTGTTTTTT. Translation: CASSFDRAGELFF.

This clonotype was found a few times. This chain joins TRBV6-5 and TRBJ1-1; D call uncertain. This CDR3 spans 15 amino acids. Germline V gene lookup returns CDR1 MNHEY and CDR2 SVGAGI. The V gene lost 2 bases and the J gene lost 8 bases, with 18 bases spanning the gap. Here the CDR3 reads CASSYLSDPNLEAFF. CDR3 in DNA: TGTGCCAGCAGTTACCTATCTGACCCGAACTTAGAAGCTTTCTTT.

This clonotype was counted between two and nine times. This chain uses TRBV7-3 with TRBJ2-7, with 8 bases lining up with TRBD1. This CDR3 has 15 amino acids. The ends lost 2 bases at V and 5 bases at J; junction bases unmatched: 8. In germline, CDR1 is SGHTA, CDR2 FQGTGA. CDR3 sequence (DNA): TGTGCCAGCAGCTTATGGGCAGGGGGCGAAAACGAGCAGTACTTC. This sequence encodes CASSLWAGGENEQYF.

This clonotype was seen only a few times. This chain connects TRBV28 to TRBJ2-1; a weak D match, TRBD1 (5 bases). Per germline, CDR1 MDHEN and CDR2 SYDVKM. The CDR3 totals 14 residues. V gave up 7 bases and J gave up 2 bases, with 12 bases separating them. Here the CDR3 DNA reads TGTGCCAGCACCTTAGGGGCCACCTACAATGAGCAGTTCTTC. Protein product: CASTLGATYNEQFF.

This clonotype was picked up many times. This chain connects TRBV5-1 to TRBJ2-2, with 7 bases matching TRBD2. Germline trimming cut 4 bases from V and 1 base from J; bases unmatched to any gene: 4. CDR1 and CDR2 from the germline V gene are SGHRS and YFSETQ. The CDR3 consists of 15 residues. CDR3 in amino acids: CASSQAGRNTGELFF. The CDR3 DNA sequence: TGCGCCAGCAGCCAAGCGGGAAGGAACACCGGGGAGCTGTTTTTT.

The rearrangement uses TRBV6-5 and TRBJ2-7; 8 nucleotides line up with TRBD2. Germline lookup yields CDR1 MNHEY and CDR2 SVGAGI. The J segment lost 3 bases and the V segment lost 0 bases, leaving 7 bases of the junction unmatched. The CDR3 runs to 16 residues. CDR3 loop: CASSYSGTRKHYEQYF. The CDR3 DNA reads as TGTGCCAGCAGTTACTCTGGGACTAGGAAACACTACGAGCAGTACTTC.